The 10 T cell receptor beta chains given below trace back to one sample, sequenced in a study of T-cell reconstitution after alpha-beta-depleted transplantation in children. The library targeted TCRbeta and was prepared with unique molecular identifiers. TCRdb re-analysed the PCR reads in MiXCR, keeping a single row per CDR3 protein. The sample has about 610,000 distinct CDR3 sequences; roughly 10% are singletons. This specimen consisted of PBMCs from the stem cell graft donor, obtained from the stem cell graft. The source of these receptors is a human donor who donated a stem cell graft to a child with acute myeloid leukemia.

This clonotype was seen repeatedly, ten times or more. This chain connects TRBV10-3 to TRBJ1-2, with 9 bases identical to TRBD1. J lost 8 bases, V lost 2 bases, and 6 bases had no gene match. The CDR3 covers 14 residues. The V gene's germline CDR1 is ENHRY and CDR2 SYGVKD. The CDR3 reads CAISETGGNRGYTF. The CDR3 DNA reads as TGTGCCATCAGTGAGACAGGGGGCAATCGAGGCTACACCTTC.

V and J are TRBV5-1 and TRBJ2-1; tentative D call: TRBD1 (6 bases). Germline V lookup: CDR1 SGHRS, CDR2 YFSETQ. Trimming stripped 4 bases from V and 7 bases from J, with 21 bases between. CDR3 size: 16 residues. CDR3 nucleotides: TGCGCCAGCAGCCTGGGGACAACCCAACCCGGTAATGAGCAGTTCTTC. This translates into CASSLGTTQPGNEQFF.

V is TRBV3-1 and J is TRBJ1-1; no definite D call. Germline CDR1 is LGHDT and CDR2 is YNNKEL (reference sequence). V lost 2 bases to trimming and J lost 0 bases, with 7 bases between them. CDR3 size: 14 residues. CDR3 sequence reads: CASSQRNMNTEAFF. DNA of the CDR3: TGTGCCAGCAGCCAACGAAACATGAACACTGAAGCTTTCTTT.

This clonotype came up a few times. The chain recombines TRBV7-2 with TRBJ1-5; D is unclear. Trimming stripped 5 bases from V and 9 bases from J, with 14 bases between. The germline CDR1 and CDR2 sequences are SGHTA and FQGNSA. The CDR3 has 13 amino acids. CDR3 DNA sequence: TGTGCCAGCAGCCAAGGGTGGGGTGGGCCCCAGCATTTT. Its protein is CASSQGWGGPQHF. The full variable domain, completed using reference TRBV7-2 and TRBJ1-5, is GAGVSQSPSNKVTEKGKDVELRCDPISGHTALYWYRQSLGQGLEFLIYFQGNSAPDKSGLPSDRFSAERTGGSVSTLTIQRTQQEDSAVYLCASSQGWGGPQHFGDGTRLSIL.

This clonotype was found a few times. V and J are TRBV20-1 and TRBJ1-1, with a tentative D call TRBD1 (5 bases). Germline V CDR1 and CDR2: DFQATT, SNEGSKA (reference sequence). V was clipped by 6 bases and J by 3 bases, with 17 bases between them. CDR3 size: 14 residues. As DNA, the CDR3 is TGCAGTGCGGTAGGCAGCCCGGGGGACACTGAAGCTTTCTTT. Protein: CSAVGSPGDTEAFF.

The chain recombines TRBV27 with TRBJ1-4; D unresolved. V was shortened by 6 bases and J by 0 bases, with 8 bases between the two germline ends. In germline, CDR1 is MNHEY, CDR2 SMNVEV (reference sequence). CDR3 size: 14 residues. CDR3 region: CASRQRATNEKLFF. The CDR3 nucleotides are TGTGCCAGCAGACAACGTGCAACTAATGAAAAACTGTTTTTT.

This clonotype has a count of ten or more. For the CDR3, the DNA is TGCAGCGTTGAAGTGGGGGGACTAGCGGGAGTGATGCAGTTCTTC. Amino acid sequence: CSVEVGGLAGVMQFF. The V call is TRBV29-1, the J call TRBJ2-1, with 14 bases fitting TRBD2. Per germline, CDR1 SQVTM and CDR2 ANQGSEA. The V and J ends lost 1 base and 12 bases, in that order; junction bases with no gene match: 8. The CDR3 is 15 amino acids.

This clonotype has just a few counts. The chain employs TRBV28 and TRBJ2-7; perhaps TRBD1 as D (7 bases). Trimming cost V 6 bases and J 0 bases, with 18 bases left between them. This CDR3 has 16 amino acids. The germline gives CDR1 MDHEN, CDR2 SYDVKM. CDR3 loop: CASSRQGLRSSYEQYF. The CDR3 coding sequence is TGTGCCAGCAGCCGACAGGGACTCCGCTCCTCCTACGAGCAGTACTTC.

In its sample, this clonotype was seen many times. The V call is TRBV4-2, the J call TRBJ2-7; perhaps TRBD1 as D (6 bases). There are 17 residues in the CDR3. Per the germline V gene, CDR1 is LGHNA and CDR2 is YNFKEQ. V shed 0 bases and J shed 0 bases, with 15 bases lying between them. CDR3 protein: CASSQDRWTVLSYEQYF. In DNA form, the CDR3 reads TGTGCCAGCAGCCAAGATCGATGGACAGTCCTCTCCTACGAGCAGTACTTC.

The V gene is TRBV7-3, the J gene TRBJ2-3; 9 bases fit TRBD1. The CDR3 sequence is 16 residues long. Germline V CDR1 and CDR2: SGHTA, FQGTGA. The J segment lost 0 bases and the V segment lost 3 bases, leaving 4 bases of the junction unmatched. The CDR3: CASSLGQGPSTDTQYF. The CDR3 DNA sequence: TGTGCCAGCAGCTTGGGACAGGGCCCTAGCACAGATACGCAGTATTTT.